Listed below are T cell receptor beta chains from one sample, sequenced in a study of Ad26.COV2.S vaccination and SARS-CoV-2 variants. Only in-frame clones appear in the TCRdb table, and some are missing; sequencing was by immunoSEQ multiplex PCR. This sample carries about 350,000 clones, around 83% of them seen once, and the ten largest clones take 3.3%. The sample consisted of peripheral blood, taken in a trial of Ad26.COV2.S vaccine versus placebo. The receptors were gathered from a person aged 18-65 years who received the Ad26.COV2.S COVID-19 vaccine or a placebo. CDR3s include the opening cysteine and the closing phenylalanine or tryptophan. The order of the fields is D gene, clone size, J gene, V gene, CDR3 protein, CDR3 DNA. D genes are given only for firm matches. Not every row has a clone size; where given, it reads once, few, many or a size class.

>NA|NA|TRBJ1-3|TRBV6-5
CASMDAGNTIYF
TGTGCCAGCATGGACGCCGGAAACACCATATATTTT
>NA|NA|TRBJ2-5|TRBV27
CASSFRETQYF
TGTGCCAGCAGTTTTCGGGAGACCCAGTACTTC
>TRBD1|NA|TRBJ1-2|TRBV6-2/TRBV6-3
CASSYGTANYGYTF
TGTGCCAGCAGTTACGGGACAGCTAACTATGGCTACACCTTC
>NA|NA|TRBJ1-5|TRBV28
CASSPMAGSNQPQHF
TGTGCCAGCAGTCCCATGGCGGGTAGCAATCAGCCCCAGCATTTT
>NA|NA|TRBJ2-5|TRBV5-5
CASSLVLGGQETQYF
TGTGCCAGCAGCTTGGTCTTGGGAGGACAAGAGACCCAGTACTTC
>NA|NA|TRBJ2-7|TRBV18
CASSPSGAQEQYF
TGTGCCAGCTCACCCTCAGGGGCGCAGGAGCAGTACTTC
>TRBD1|NA|TRBJ1-2|TRBV18
CASSPDRQGIGDYGYTF
TGTGCCAGCTCACCGGATCGACAGGGGATTGGGGACTATGGCTACACCTTC
>TRBD1|NA|TRBJ1-1|TRBV6-6
CASTDRGVVGDTEAFF
TGTGCCAGCACAGACAGGGGAGTGGTCGGGGACACTGAAGCTTTCTTT
>TRBD1|NA|TRBJ2-3|TRBV11-3
CASSLGRQGGLLDTQYF
TGTGCCAGCAGCTTAGGCCGACAGGGCGGGCTTTTGGATACGCAGTATTTT
>TRBD2|NA|TRBJ2-7|TRBV11-2
CASSPRLAGELASYEQYF
TGTGCCAGCAGCCCTCGACTAGCGGGGGAACTAGCGAGCTACGAGCAGTACTTC
>NA|NA|TRBJ2-4|TRBV9
CASSVGDLKNIQYF
TGTGCCAGCAGCGTAGGAGATCTAAAAAACATTCAGTACTTC
>NA|NA|TRBJ1-2|TRBV4-1
CASSQDRNPYGYTF
TGCGCCAGCAGCCAAGACCGGAACCCATATGGCTACACCTTC
>TRBD1|NA|TRBJ1-6|TRBV7-9
CASSFGDSPLSLHF
TGTGCCAGCAGCTTTGGGGACAGCCCCCTCTCCCTCCACTTT
>TRBD1|few|TRBJ1-2|TRBV13
CASSYDRAPTGYTF
TGTGCCAGCAGCTATGACAGGGCCCCCACCGGCTACACCTTC
>NA|NA|TRBJ2-7|TRBV9
CASSVDGSGRFYEQYF
TGTGCCAGCAGCGTAGATGGTAGCGGCCGGTTCTACGAGCAGTACTTC
>NA|NA|TRBJ2-7|TRBV25-1
CASSGWHNYEQYF
TGTGCCAGCAGCGGGTGGCACAACTACGAGCAGTACTTC
>TRBD1|NA|TRBJ1-4|TRBV6-5
CASSPQTGPFEKLFF
TGTGCCAGCAGCCCCCAGACAGGGCCTTTTGAAAAACTGTTTTTT
>NA|NA|TRBJ2-2|TRBV29-1
CSVEGAGGIGELFF
TGCAGCGTTGAAGGGGCTGGAGGGATAGGGGAGCTGTTTTTT
>NA|NA|TRBJ1-1|TRBV18
CASSSPRGRFITEAFF
TGTGCCAGCTCTTCCCCACGGGGGCGGTTTATCACTGAAGCTTTCTTT
>TRBD1|NA|TRBJ2-2|TRBV11-2
CASSPGQGTGELFF
TGTGCCAGCAGCCCGGGACAGGGGACCGGGGAGCTGTTTTTT
>TRBD1|once|TRBJ1-2|TRBV9
CASSEGGLTDGYTF
TGTGCCAGCAGCGAAGGGGGCCTAACAGATGGCTACACCTTC
>NA|NA|TRBJ1-1|TRBV15
CATSRDLVNTEAFF
TGTGCCACCAGCAGAGATCTAGTGAACACTGAAGCTTTCTTT
>NA|NA|TRBJ2-2|TRBV6-2/TRBV6-3
CASSYTGIQHTGELFF
TGTGCCAGCAGTTACACCGGAATTCAGCACACCGGGGAGCTGTTTTTT
>NA|NA|TRBJ2-4|TRBV3-1/TRBV3-2
CASSLGSSAKNIQYF
TGTGCCAGCAGCCTAGGGTCCTCAGCCAAAAACATTCAGTACTTC
>NA|NA|TRBJ1-1|TRBV9
CASSGDGEAFF
TGTGCCAGCAGCGGGGACGGTGAAGCTTTCTTT
>TRBD1|NA|TRBJ2-7|TRBV27
CASSLRRGQLQGAGYEQYF
TGTGCCAGCAGTTTGCGTCGAGGTCAATTACAGGGGGCGGGATACGAGCAGTACTTC
>NA|NA|TRBJ2-7|TRBV30
CAWDQGGYEQYF
TGTGCCTGGGATCAGGGAGGCTACGAGCAGTACTTC
>TRBD1|NA|TRBJ2-5|TRBV4-1
CASSLQGAVETQYF
TGCGCCAGCAGCCTTCAGGGGGCAGTGGAGACCCAGTACTTC
>NA|NA|TRBJ2-5|TRBV6-2/TRBV6-3
CASSYPETQYF
TGTGCCAGCAGTTACCCCGAGACCCAGTACTTC
>NA|NA|TRBJ1-1|TRBV5-1
CASSLTGGQMNTEAFF
TGCGCCAGCAGCTTGACCGGCGGCCAGATGAACACTGAAGCTTTCTTT
>TRBD1|NA|TRBJ2-1|TRBV11-2
CASSATGTEDNEQFF
TGTGCCAGCAGCGCGACCGGGACAGAAGACAATGAGCAGTTCTTC
>TRBD2|NA|TRBJ2-5|TRBV27
CASSPRLAGGGETQYF
TGTGCCAGCAGTCCCCGACTAGCGGGAGGGGGTGAGACCCAGTACTTC
>TRBD2|once|TRBJ2-5|TRBV9
CASSVGGRAGETQYF
TGTGCCAGCAGCGTTGGCGGGAGGGCCGGAGAGACCCAGTACTTC
>TRBD2|NA|TRBJ2-3|TRBV19
CASSIEVRLAGGSGRGTQYF
TGTGCCAGTAGTATAGAAGTCCGACTAGCGGGGGGCTCGGGAAGGGGTACGCAGTATTTT
>TRBD1|few|TRBJ1-4|TRBV5-4
CASSLTATGGGEKLFF
TGTGCCAGCAGCTTGACGGCAACAGGGGGCGGTGAAAAACTGTTTTTT
>TRBD2|once|TRBJ2-4|TRBV7-2
CASSLEIPAGGAKNIQYF
TGTGCCAGCAGCTTAGAGATCCCAGCGGGGGGAGCCAAAAACATTCAGTACTTC
>NA|few|TRBJ2-6|TRBV28
CASSLPLSGANVLTF
TGTGCCAGCAGTTTGCCTCTCTCTGGGGCCAACGTCCTGACTTTC
>NA|once|TRBJ2-7|TRBV27
CASSLGHIYEQYF
TGTGCCAGCAGTTTGGGGCATATATACGAGCAGTACTTC
>NA|NA|TRBJ1-6|TRBV6-5
CASSYSSRGAFSPLHF
TGTGCCAGCAGTTACAGCTCTAGGGGGGCGTTTTCACCCCTCCACTTT
>NA|NA|TRBJ2-7|TRBV7-2
CASSLGPDRVSYEQYF
TGTGCCAGCAGCTTAGGCCCAGACAGAGTTAGCTACGAGCAGTACTTC
>NA|NA|TRBJ1-1|TRBV18
CASSPRRFTNTEAFF
TGTGCCAGCTCACCCCGACGGTTTACGAACACTGAAGCTTTCTTT
>TRBD2|NA|TRBJ2-3|TRBV7-2
CASSRGLAGVPYF
TGTGCCAGCAGCCGAGGACTAGCTGGGGTACCGTATTTT
>NA|NA|TRBJ2-7|TRBV19
CASSSFGTPSYEQYF
TGTGCCAGTAGTTCGTTCGGGACACCTTCCTACGAGCAGTACTTC
>TRBD1|NA|TRBJ1-5|TRBV3-1/TRBV3-2
CASSLGTGNQPQHF
TGTGCCAGCAGCCTCGGGACAGGGAATCAGCCCCAGCATTTT
>TRBD2|NA|TRBJ2-5|TRBV5-8
CASSRELAGGRETQYF
TGTGCCAGCAGTCGCGAACTAGCGGGGGGGCGAGAGACCCAGTACTTC
>TRBD1|NA|TRBJ1-1|TRBV24-1
CATSDSPGQGRNTEAFF
TGTGCCACCAGTGATTCGCCCGGACAGGGCAGGAACACTGAAGCTTTCTTT
>TRBD1|NA|TRBJ1-5|TRBV12-3/TRBV12-4
CASSNRGQPQHF
TGTGCCAGCAGTAACAGGGGGCAGCCCCAGCATTTT
>TRBD2|NA|TRBJ2-5|TRBV6-2/TRBV6-3
CASSRSGSWGRETQYF
TGTGCCAGCAGTCGCAGCGGGAGTTGGGGGAGGGAGACCCAGTACTTC
>TRBD2|NA|TRBJ2-1|TRBV10-3
CAISGTSGSISYNEQFF
TGTGCCATCAGTGGGACTAGCGGGAGTATCTCCTACAATGAGCAGTTCTTC
>TRBD2|NA|TRBJ2-7|TRBV28
CASSLVAGGPSYEQYF
TGTGCCAGCAGTTTAGTAGCGGGAGGGCCTTCCTACGAGCAGTACTTC
>NA|few|TRBJ2-1|TRBV15
CATSRDPGRLEHSYNEQFF
TGTGCCACCAGCAGAGATCCGGGCCGACTAGAGCATTCCTACAATGAGCAGTTCTTC
>NA|NA|TRBJ2-7|TRBV4-3
CASSQDEGPLRKQYF
TGCGCCAGCAGCCAAGATGAGGGGCCCCTGAGGAAGCAGTACTTC
>NA|few|TRBJ1-1|TRBV7-2
CASSPGPSAGTEAFF
TGTGCCAGCAGCCCAGGGCCCTCGGCGGGCACTGAAGCTTTCTTT
>NA|NA|TRBJ2-3|TRBV9
CASSESPADTQYF
TGTGCCAGCAGCGAGAGTCCAGCAGATACGCAGTATTTT
>TRBD1|NA|TRBJ1-3|TRBV5-1
CASSLAGGDSGNTIYF
TGCGCCAGCAGCTTGGCAGGGGGCGACTCTGGAAACACCATATATTTT
>NA|NA|TRBJ1-2|TRBV7-2
CASSKDMLPGGYTF
TGTGCCAGCAGCAAAGACATGCTCCCGGGGGGCTACACCTTC
>NA|NA|TRBJ1-5|TRBV23-1
CASSLVEYSNQPQHF
TGCGCCAGCAGCCTAGTCGAGTATAGCAATCAGCCCCAGCATTTT
>TRBD1|NA|TRBJ2-7|TRBV5-6
CASRIRGQGIEQYF
TGTGCCAGCAGGATAAGGGGACAGGGGATCGAGCAGTACTTC
>NA|NA|TRBJ2-2|TRBV24-1
CATAWTANGELFF
TGTGCCACCGCTTGGACTGCAAACGGGGAGCTGTTTTTT